Sequencing of this T cell receptor (beta chain) was carried out in a study of a mutant IDH1 vaccine in newly diagnosed glioma. Time point of the sample: baseline, week 1 (first vaccination visit). As to treatment: pre-vaccination baseline after standard-of-care therapy. Tumors from donors were new WHO grade 3 or 4 IDH1-mutant astrocytomas with ATRX loss. Clones were sequenced by immunoSEQ multiplex PCR, and TCRdb holds only the in-frame ones, with some missing. The profile shows roughly 32,000 clones, approximately 80% of them singletons. CDR3 length: 12 residues. In germline, CDR1 is LNHDA, CDR2 SQIVND (reference sequence). V was pared by 6 bases and J by 4 bases, with 7 bases between. In its sample, this clone was seen a few times.

The sample here was peripheral blood mononuclear cells (PBMCs), taken from a glioma patient treated with radiotherapy, temozolomide or both. This TCR derives from a man aged 50-60 years with glioma. Some clones in this sample may be carry-over from other donors' samples. V gene TRBV19 combines with J gene TRBJ1-3; D unclear. The CDR3 reads CASSPNGNTIYF. As DNA, the CDR3 is TGTGCCAGTAGCCCCAACGGAAACACCATATATTTT. Full variable domain (missing parts from reference TRBV19 and TRBJ1-3): DGGITQSPKYLFRKEGQNVTLSCEQNLNHDAMYWYRQDPGQGLRLIYYSQIVNDFQKGDIAEGYSVSREKKESFPLTVTSAQKNPTAFYLCASSPNGNTIYFGEGSWLTVV.